The clone carrying this T cell receptor (beta chain) was recorded at least ten times. There were no patients who had received any treatment before thyroid surgery. The sample is drawn from a study of metastatic and nonmetastatic thyroid tumors. Study information: Malignant and benign thyroid patients had repertoires compared in peripheral blood and tumor or nodule tissue.

TCRdb re-called the PCR reads with MiXCR. This table has about 26,000 clones, 20% to 30% appearing once. The CDR3 is 12 amino acids. Between the trimmed V and J ends, which lost 5 bases and 7 bases, there was a span of 11 bases. Germline CDR1 reads SGHNT; CDR2 reads YENEEA. This clonotype was sampled from a female donor with papillary thyroid cancer or a benign thyroid nodule (not recorded which). Some clones in this sample may be carry-over from other donors' samples. V gene TRBV11-3 combines with J gene TRBJ1-1, with TRBD1 as a possible D gene (6 bases). Sequencing used blood. CDR3 coding DNA: TGTGCCAGCAGCCGGTCAGGGGTTGAAGCTTTCTTT. It specifies CASSRSGVEAFF.